Below, 30 T cell receptor beta chains from the same sample are listed, as sequenced in a study of blood T cell repertoires in COVID-19. Libraries were prepared by immunoSEQ multiplex PCR; TCRdb keeps only in-frame clonotypes and omits some of them. The sample holds hundreds of thousands of clones; 87% are singletons and the top ten take 2.5% to 3.5%. The sample comprised PBMCs or T cells enriched from blood (not recorded which). The receptors were sampled from a woman aged 25-40 years who had recovered from COVID-19.

V and J are TRBV19 and TRBJ2-1, with 9 bases identical to TRBD2. The germline gives CDR1 LNHDA, CDR2 SQIVND (reference sequence). Trimming took 4 bases from V and 10 from J; bases not matched to a gene: 2. There are 12 residues in the CDR3. The CDR3 protein is CASSTLAGEQFF. In nucleotides, the CDR3 is TGTGCCAGTAGTACTCTAGCGGGGGAGCAGTTCTTC.

The chain recombines TRBV27 with TRBJ2-7, with 11 positions matching TRBD2. The J segment lost 3 bases and the V segment lost 7 bases, leaving 2 bases of the junction unmatched. Germline V CDR1 and CDR2: MNHEY, SMNVEV (reference sequence). The CDR3 is 13 amino acids. The DNA of the CDR3 is TGTGCCAGCAATCTAGCGGGGGGCTACGAGCAGTACTTC. Translation: CASNLAGGYEQYF.

This clone showed up just a few times. The rearrangement links TRBV27 to TRBJ2-7; D is uncertain. The CDR3 is 13 amino acids. Germline V gene lookup returns CDR1 MNHEY and CDR2 SMNVEV (reference sequence). The ends were cut back, 6 bases at V and 2 bases at J, with 11 bases in the middle. As DNA, the CDR3 is TGTGCCAGCAGCTACAGTAAGACCTACGAGCAGTACTTC. Translating gives CASSYSKTYEQYF.

This sequence joins TRBV11-2 and TRBJ2-5; D gene unclear. Germline CDR1 reads SGHAT; CDR2 reads FQNNGV. V was pared by 5 bases and J by 5 bases, with 12 bases between. This CDR3 comprises 13 residues. The CDR3 nucleotides read TGTGCCAGCAGCCCCCCCCCGTTGGAGACCCAGTACTTC. Translated: CASSPPPLETQYF. The whole variable domain, filled in from reference TRBV11-2 and TRBJ2-5, reads EAGVAQSPRYKIIEKRQSVAFWCNPISGHATLYWYQQILGQGPKLLIQFQNNGVVDDSQLPKDRFSAERLKGVDSTLKIQPAKLEDSAVYLCASSPPPLETQYFGPGTRLLVL.

The chain links TRBV28 to TRBJ2-5; TRBD2 is a possible D gene (6 bases). CDR3 length: 13 residues. Germline assignment: CDR1 MDHEN and CDR2 SYDVKM. Deletions cut 4 bases from V and 0 bases from J, with 6 bases between. The CDR3 DNA sequence: TGTGCCAGCAGTTCGGGAGACCAAGAGACCCAGTACTTC. Its protein is CASSSGDQETQYF.

This chain connects TRBV7-2 to TRBJ2-2, with 8 bases aligning to TRBD2. CDR1 SGHTA and CDR2 FQGNSA come from the germline V gene. The CDR3 covers 15 residues. Trimming took 5 bases from V and 0 from J; bases not matched to a gene: 2. DNA of the CDR3: TGTGCCAGCAGCCGGGGACTAGCGAACACCGGGGAGCTGTTTTTT. Protein product: CASSRGLANTGELFF.

The V and J genes are TRBV29-1 and TRBJ2-5; perhaps TRBD2 as D (6 bases). The CDR3 spans 12 residues. Germline V CDR1 and CDR2: SQVTM, ANQGSEA. Trimming shortened V by 4 bases and J by 4 bases, and 10 bases separated the two germline ends. DNA for the CDR3: TGCAGCGTTGGACTAGGAGGAGAGACCCAGTACTTC. As protein: CSVGLGGETQYF.

This sequence joins TRBV5-1 and TRBJ1-1, with 7 bases matching TRBD1. With V trimmed by 5 bases and J by 4 bases, 8 bases remained unmatched. Germline lookup yields CDR1 SGHRS and CDR2 YFSETQ. There are 14 residues in the CDR3. CDR3 sequence reads: CASRAQGSFTEAFF. CDR3 DNA sequence: TGCGCCAGCAGGGCACAGGGGTCGTTCACTGAAGCTTTCTTT. Supplemented by reference TRBV5-1 and TRBJ1-1, the full variable domain reads KAGVTQTPRYLIKTRGQQVTLSCSPISGHRSVSWYQQTPGQGLQFLFEYFSETQRNKGNFPGRFSGRQFSNSRSEMNVSTLELGDSALYLCASRAQGSFTEAFFGQGTRLTVV.

This clone showed up just a few times. This rearrangement joins TRBV9 to TRBJ2-7; D is possibly TRBD1 (5 bases). V was cut by 4 bases and J by 6 bases, with 17 bases left in between. The V gene's germline CDR1 is SGDLS and CDR2 YYNGEE. The length of the CDR3 is 14 residues. CDR3 sequence reads: CASSIYSDSPEQYF. CDR3 nucleotides: TGTGCCAGCAGCATTTACTCAGACAGTCCCGAGCAGTACTTC.

The table lists this clone with a count of one. V usage is TRBV4-1 and J usage is TRBJ2-5; TRBD2 matches 10 bases. The CDR3 spans 19 residues. With 0 bases clipped from V and 4 bases from J, the junction kept 14 bases outside the gene matches. Germline values: CDR1 MGHRA, CDR2 YSYEKL. CDR3 sequence reads: CASSQDFLAGGLEGETQYF. CDR3 sequence (DNA): TGCGCCAGCAGCCAAGATTTTTTAGCGGGAGGTCTCGAGGGAGAGACCCAGTACTTC.

J is TRBJ1-5 and V is TRBV21-1; TRBD1 is the table's D call and was not checked against the DNA. TRBV21-1 is designated a pseudogene. The CDR3 sequence is 18 residues long. The CDR3 here is CASSKDGTGGNSNQPQHF. CDR3 coding DNA: TGTGCCAGCAGCAAAGATGGGACAGGGGGTAATAGCAATCAGCCCCAGCATTTT.

This clone was counted once. The chain joins TRBV20-1 to TRBJ1-6; D uncertain. Trimming left V 1 base short and J 14 bases short, with 9 bases between. The CDR3 has 11 amino acids. Per the germline V gene, CDR1 is DFQATT and CDR2 is SNEGSKA (reference sequence). Written as DNA, the CDR3 is TGCAGTGCTAGAGTGGAGAGCTCCCTCCACTTT. Translating it yields CSARVESSLHF.

The chain links TRBV5-6 to TRBJ1-5; a possible D gene is TRBD1 (5 bases). V was pared by 2 bases and J by 1 base, with 7 bases between. Germline-derived CDR1 and CDR2 are SGHDT and YYEEEE. This CDR3 is built from 14 residues. The CDR3 DNA reads TGTGCCAGCAGCTTCCGGGGGAGCAATCAGCCCCAGCATTTT. As protein: CASSFRGSNQPQHF.

CDR3 nucleotides: TGTGCCAGCAGCTTATCTTTAACAGGGGGCACTGAAGCTTTCTTT. As protein: CASSLSLTGGTEAFF. This chain joins TRBV5-8 and TRBJ1-1; 8 bases agree with TRBD1. V dropped 2 bases and J dropped 4; count of bases not matched to a gene: 7. The CDR3 length is 15 residues. CDR1 and CDR2 (germline): SGHTS, YDEGEE.

The genes are TRBV6-5 and TRBJ2-1; 7 bases map to TRBD2. In germline, CDR1 is MNHEY, CDR2 SVGAGI. V trimming: 5 bases; J trimming: 4 bases; junction bases outside the gene matches: 5. This CDR3 spans 14 amino acids. CDR3: CASSTGGGYNEQFF. Here the CDR3 DNA reads TGTGCCAGCAGTACGGGCGGGGGTTACAATGAGCAGTTCTTC.

The chain recombines TRBV29-1 with TRBJ2-2, with TRBD1 identical over 7 bases. This CDR3 comprises 13 residues. Looked up from germline, CDR1 is SQVTM and CDR2 is ANQGSEA. Unmatched junction bases numbered 10, after V lost 8 bases and J lost 7 bases. As DNA, the CDR3 is TGCAGCACTTCACAGGGGACGGGCGGGGAGCTGTTTTTT. It translates to CSTSQGTGGELFF.

This clone was counted a single time. The chain joins TRBV28 to TRBJ1-2; the match to TRBD1 covers 9 bases. The CDR3 runs 14 residues. J gave up 4 bases and V 5 bases, and 5 bases lay outside the gene matches. Germline-derived CDR1 and CDR2 are MDHEN and SYDVKM. This CDR3 reads CASSPDRGGYGYTF. CDR3 bases: TGTGCCAGCAGTCCTGACAGGGGGGGCTATGGCTACACCTTC.

CDR3 nucleotides: TGTGCCAGCAGCCGAAGGGGAGGATGGGGAACTGAAGCTTTCTTT. Translating gives CASSRRGGWGTEAFF. J is TRBJ1-1 and V is TRBV9, with D maybe TRBD1 (5 bases). The CDR3 is 15 residues long. Trimming stripped 4 bases from V and 5 bases from J, with 18 bases between. Per germline, CDR1 SGDLS and CDR2 YYNGEE.

This clone was observed a single time. Here the CDR3 reads CSASTGTGFYEQYF. In nucleotides, the CDR3 is TGCAGTGCTAGTACCGGGACAGGATTCTACGAGCAGTACTTC. The chain uses TRBV20-1 and TRBJ2-7, with 8 positions matching TRBD1. The V gene's germline CDR1 is DFQATT and CDR2 SNEGSKA (reference sequence). The CDR3 length is 14 residues. After removal of 3 bases from V and 3 bases from J, the junction contained 7 bases not matched to a gene.

The chain is built from TRBV5-1 and TRBJ2-7; 9 bases align to TRBD1. There are 14 residues in the CDR3. Germline CDR1 reads SGHRS; CDR2 reads YFSETQ. The J segment lost 3 bases and the V segment lost 4 bases, leaving 5 bases of the junction unmatched. CDR3 in amino acids: CASSPGQGNYEQYF. The CDR3 DNA follows: TGCGCCAGCAGCCCCGGACAGGGGAACTACGAGCAGTACTTC.

On this clone: The sample contains more than one DNA sequence encoding this CDR3. V usage is TRBV3-1 (or the pseudogene TRBV3-2) and J usage is TRBJ2-3; possible D gene TRBD2, 6 bases. Germline lookup yields CDR1 LGHDT and CDR2 YNNKEL (reference sequence). Deletions cut 4 bases from V and 2 bases from J, with 13 bases between. The CDR3 totals 15 residues. Written as DNA, the CDR3 is TGTGCCAGCAGCCCGCGAGGAGGGACCACAGATACGCAGTATTTT. This encodes CASSPRGGTTDTQYF.

This chain uses TRBV19 with TRBJ2-7; 10 nucleotides line up with TRBD2. The germline CDR1 and CDR2 sequences are LNHDA and SQIVND (reference sequence). The CDR3 spans 13 residues. J was trimmed by 5 bases and V by 10 bases; bases with no gene match: 8. The CDR3 coding sequence is TGTGCCATTAGAGCGGGAGGGCCCCACGAGCAGTACTTC. As protein: CAIRAGGPHEQYF.

The rearrangement joins TRBV7-6 to TRBJ2-5; 8 positions match TRBD2. CDR3 length: 15 amino acids. Germline V CDR1 and CDR2: SGHVS, FNYEAQ. The ends lost 7 bases at V and 2 bases at J; junction bases unmatched: 9. The CDR3 region has the DNA TGTGCCAGCAAGTTAGAGGCGGGAGGACAAGAGACCCAGTACTTC. Protein: CASKLEAGGQETQYF. The full variable domain, in which reference TRBV7-6 and TRBJ2-5 provide the parts outside the CDR3, is GAGVSQSPRYKVTKRGQDVALRCDPISGHVSLYWYRQALGQGPEFLTYFNYEAQQDKSGLPNDRFSAERPEGSISTLTIQRTEQRDSAMYRCASKLEAGGQETQYFGPGTRLLVL.

The J gene is TRBJ2-5, the V gene TRBV11-1, with 10 bases identical to TRBD2. CDR1 and CDR2 (germline): SGHAT, FQDESV (reference sequence). J was trimmed by 3 bases and V by 3 bases; bases with no gene match: 4. The CDR3 runs to 15 residues. The CDR3: CASSFEREGKETQYF. CDR3 nucleotide sequence: TGTGCCAGCAGCTTTGAGCGGGAGGGTAAAGAGACCCAGTACTTC.

The chain recombines TRBV7-9 with TRBJ1-2; D is unresolved. With 2 bases removed from V and 8 bases from J, the gap between germline ends came to 6 bases. The CDR3 extends over 11 amino acids. Germline CDR1 is SEHNR and CDR2 is FQNEAQ (reference sequence). CDR3 residues: CASSLRGGYTF. The CDR3 bases are TGTGCCAGCAGCTTACGCGGCGGCTACACCTTC.

The sample holds one count of this clone. The chain uses TRBV18 and TRBJ1-2, with D perhaps TRBD1 (5 bases). CDR3 length: 17 residues. Germline CDR1 KGHSH, CDR2 LQKENI. Trimming shortened V by 3 bases and J by 2 bases, and 19 bases separated the two germline ends. CDR3 coding DNA: TGTGCCAGCTCACCGGGACTGATCCTAGAAGAGAACTATGGCTACACCTTC. This codes for CASSPGLILEENYGYTF.

The chain links TRBV25-1 to TRBJ1-1, with TRBD1 identical over 8 bases. CDR1 and CDR2 from the germline V gene are MGHDK and SYGVNS. V lost 7 bases and J lost 4; bases outside the gene matches: 5. The CDR3 length is 13 residues. In DNA form, the CDR3 reads TGTGCCAGCACTCTAACAGGGGGCACTGAAGCTTTCTTT. Its translation is CASTLTGGTEAFF.

The V and J genes are TRBV9 and TRBJ1-1; 8 bases map to TRBD1. Germline V CDR1 and CDR2: SGDLS, YYNGEE. The V and J ends lost 3 bases and 4 bases, in that order; junction bases with no gene match: 14. The CDR3 loop spans 17 amino acids. The CDR3 bases are TGTGCCAGCAGCGCCAAAGCAGGACAGGGATTAGGCACTGAAGCTTTCTTT. It translates to CASSAKAGQGLGTEAFF. Full variable domain (missing parts from reference TRBV9 and TRBJ1-1): DSGVTQTPKHLITATGQRVTLRCSPRSGDLSVYWYQQSLDQGLQFLIQYYNGEERAKGNILERFSAQQFPDLHSELNLSSLELGDSALYFCASSAKAGQGLGTEAFFGQGTRLTVV.

This chain links TRBV2 with TRBJ2-7, with 7 bases aligning to TRBD2. The CDR3 runs to 13 residues. Per the germline V gene, CDR1 is SNHLY and CDR2 is FYNNEI. V lost 9 bases to trimming and J lost 2 bases; unmatched junction nucleotides: 7. The CDR3 reads CASSTAGPYEQYF. DNA for the CDR3: TGTGCCAGTAGCACAGCGGGGCCCTACGAGCAGTACTTC.

The chain joins TRBV20-1 to TRBJ2-7, with D tentatively TRBD1 (6 bases). Germline lookup yields CDR1 DFQATT and CDR2 SNEGSKA (reference sequence). The CDR3 sequence is 15 residues long. V gave up 3 bases and J gave up 4 bases, with 19 bases separating them. DNA of the CDR3: TGCAGTGCTAGTACGCGGCAGGGGTTTGGATACGAGCAGTACTTC. As protein: CSASTRQGFGYEQYF.